The entry that follows covers one T cell receptor beta chain sequence. There are a few counts of this clone. Its binding antigen is unknown. Base qualities are not at hand, and no much larger clone is one base apart. The CDR3 sequence holds 15 residues, the cysteine and phenylalanine included. The only DNA kept is the CDR3, 45 bases in frame from the first base. Relative to germline, V is 6 bases shorter and J is 3 bases shorter, with 15 bases between their ends. CDR1 and CDR2 were assigned from the germline V gene as MNHNS and SASEGT. Library preparation used the immunoSEQ multiplex PCR assay. For the multiplex PCR, a mixture combining 60 forward primers for TCR Vbeta segments and 13 reverse primers for TCR Jbeta segments was used. Amplification of the CDR3 region of rearranged TCR beta genes was performed with a multiplex PCR assay on genomic DNA. On the Illumina HiSeq System, the amplified TCR beta libraries were sequenced as 87-base-pair reads. As for the original processing: A later analysis counted tens of millions of unique TCR beta chains across the 700 or so repertoires, and 9.5 million to 11 million of these chains were shared by at least two donors. To remove PCR and sequencing errors, raw reads were error-corrected and collapsed into unique sequences using a nearest-neighbor algorithm that merged closely related sequences. To assign V, D and J gene segments, CDR3 sequences were aligned to IMGT reference sequences. Each retained sequence needed at least a six-nucleotide match to both a V gene segment and a J gene segment. Rearrangements were called productive when the CDR3 lacked stop codons and stayed in frame with V and J; all others were non-productive. Following IMGT convention, CDR3 was defined as the stretch from the second conserved V-encoded cysteine up to the conserved J-encoded phenylalanine. The earlier analysis of around 640 of the donors excluded sequences that lacked an unambiguous match to a single V gene segment. In an earlier analysis of about 590 of the donors, a V segment was called functional when productive rearrangements were above 56.7%, and segregating when the standard deviation between donors exceeded 5%. A statistical classification framework was developed to diagnose cytomegalovirus status using the catalog of TCR beta chain sequences. In a later analysis, TCR nucleotide sequences were compared against IMGT/GENE-DB human TR gene sequences so that V and J genes could be assigned. In a later analysis, CDR3 sequences and most-parsimonious VDJ recombination scenarios were assigned using the TCRdist pipeline. A later analysis defined each TCR beta chain by its CDR3 amino acid sequence plus V-gene family, and excluded reads lacking a unique V-gene family. A later analysis removed several hundred highly shared, low-generation-probability nucleotide sequences to deal with suspected cross-contamination and a sequencing artifact. A later analysis calculated a clonal expansion index for each public chain from normalized within-repertoire ranks of inferred template counts. In a later analysis, generation probabilities were computed using a VDJ recombination model fitted to out-of-frame rearrangements, and the results were checked against IGoR. In a later analysis, TCR-TCR, TCR-HLA and TCR-CMV co-occurrence was scored with hypergeometric tests, and a repertoire-size bias correction was applied to TCR pairs. A later analysis estimated false discovery rates by permuting HLA or CMV assignments 20 times. In a later analysis, co-occurring TCRs were grouped using DBSCAN, with TCRdist sequence similarity added in when clustering inside HLA-allele-positive subsets. Repertoires with fewer than 30,000 or more than 120,000 public chains were left out of co-occurrence clustering, as were five repertoires with anomalous nucleotide sharing. The table was pulled from immuneACCESS by TCRdb, which kept in-frame rearrangements only. Such tables lose some clones; where checked, under half of the loss comes from unresolved V genes, and the rest has no known cause. The V and J calls and the clone size are those of that table, but D and trimming were determined from the DNA. Recorded for this sample are 50,000 to 65,000 clones; more than 60% of them occurred a single time. Around 54% of the sample comes from the top ten.

The sample is drawn from a study of cytomegalovirus exposure and HLA in healthy donors listed by TCRdb under 2017. Study-wide context: An earlier analysis of roughly 630 of the donors reported 250 to 300 Gb of sequence data and roughly 110 million unique TCR beta sequences from some 180 million T cells. Approximately 310 gigabases of sequencing data and 75 million to 85 million unique TCR sequences made up an early release that covered approximately 650 HLA-typed donors. The genetic ancestry cluster associated with self-reported Caucasian donors included 81% of the roughly 400 genotyped donors. The aim of the study was to test whether cataloging public T cell receptors could identify signatures of past pathogen exposure. The study profiled the T cell repertoires of about 640 subjects by immunosequencing and related them to cytomegalovirus serostatus. Besides the first cohort of roughly 640 subjects, a separate validation cohort made up of over 100 different subjects was used. The study combined high-throughput TCR immunosequencing, statistical association of individual TCRs with disease status, and machine learning to predict cytomegalovirus infection status. A later analysis re-analyzed previously published TCR beta repertoires from 600 to 850 donors and added high-resolution HLA genotyping to study TCR occurrence patterns. In the later analysis, no new phenotypic data were used to find candidate immune exposures; instead, reliance was placed on TCR beta sequences and their occurrence across donors. An earlier analysis of 587 of the donors used high-throughput TCR beta sequencing to judge whether each TCR beta V gene segment behaved as functional or pseudogenic. Donor age, sex, ethnicity and CMV serostatus were compiled alongside the repertoire data. A later genetic analysis used genome-wide SNP genotypes for about 65% of the roughly 670 donors, treating that subset as a discovery cohort. All discovery cohort repertoires had been generated using a single sequencing platform. HLA typing covered class I and class II loci at four-digit resolution. Typing coverage varied by locus: roughly 620-630 donors for A, B, C, DRB1 and DQB1; roughly 560 for DQA1; about 600 for DPA1; roughly 450 for DPB1. About five DR-DQ haplotypes were treated as single units for association and clustering because of strong linkage in the cohort. Among around 400 genotyped donors of the cohort, an average of roughly 230,000 unique TCR beta nucleotide sequences was sequenced per donor, of which roughly 18% were non-productive. Broad study findings and their caveats: In a later genetic analysis, a missense DCLRE1C variant was associated with V-gene and J-gene trimming of TCR beta chains, and the association was replicated in an independent cohort. Because counts were too low, roughly 16 rarely observed V segments, including chromosome 9 orphons, were excluded from the earlier analysis of about 500 of the donors. Some IMGT-functional V segments, including TRBV6-2 and TRBV6-3, could not be distinguished by the 87-base-pair reads and were therefore excluded. Presence/absence analyses assumed roughly uniform sequencing depth across donors, an assumption that may not hold. In a later analysis, TCR association rates were found to vary across HLA loci, with the most associated TCRs seen for DRB1 alleles and the fewest for HLA-C alleles. Broadly in line with IMGT annotations, most TCR beta V segments showed up in productive rearrangements about 87% or about 30% of the time in an earlier analysis of around 600 of the donors. Linkage disequilibrium might explain the correlated functional status among segregating V segments, but an unknown experimental factor could not be excluded. A further reported finding was that TCR beta sequences accurately predicted the HLA-A and HLA-B alleles for most subjects in the first cohort. Most CMV-associated TCR beta chains appeared to be HLA-restricted in a later analysis, and the HLA associations seemed to be driven largely by CMV exposure. The cohort was sequenced for TCR beta chains only, and without alpha or paired-chain data the features that could be detected were limited. HLA typing was unavailable for some donors at each locus, so association tests used only the typed subset. A later genetic analysis reported fewer N-insertions in productive TCRs among donors in an Asian-associated ancestry cluster than the roughly 640-donor mean. It was suggested by the authors that the approach could potentially be generalized to other disease states and immunological phenotypes. Across donors, most TCR sequences were observed very rarely, whereas some public TCRs were present in many individuals. A group of highly shared sequence variants was considered likely to be a technical artifact of the sequencing pipeline. In a later analysis, HLA-associated TCR beta chains were found to be more clonally expanded and to have lower generation probabilities than equally common non-associated chains. Strong co-occurrence of HLA alleles, especially DR and DQ, made assigning TCR associations to individual alleles difficult. In a later analysis, 16,951 TCR beta sequences were associated with specific HLA alleles at a false discovery rate of 0.05. According to a later analysis, parvovirus B19, influenza, CMV and Epstein-Barr virus appeared linked to several top co-occurrence clusters. The classifier was reported to diagnose cytomegalovirus status with high specificity and sensitivity in both the original and validation cohorts. The study gave a list of about 170 TCR beta chains associated with cytomegalovirus. In vitro tests confirmed that three of the cytomegalovirus-associated TCR beta chains recognize cytomegalovirus antigens. Immune exposure information for the cohort was limited to CMV serostatus.

In total, 600 or so healthy bone marrow donors made up the cohort. At the time of sampling, all cohort members were nominally healthy, though unrecorded immune exposures were likely present. The donor tested CMV seropositive, placing the donor among the 289 seropositive members of the cohort. Every donor gave a peripheral blood sample, and the peripheral blood mononuclear cells from that sample were used for TCR beta sequencing. Genomic DNA was extracted from the blood cell samples with the Qiagen DNeasy Blood Extraction Kit. The source of this sequence is a man aged 45 to 65 in good health and CMV-seropositive. The receptor chain draws on TRBV6-1 and TRBJ1-5, with a tentative D gene TRBD1 over 5 matching bases. Material for sequencing was PBMCs. The DNA reads as follows: TGTGCCAGCAGAGCTTCTCAGGGCCCCAATCAGCCCCAGCATTTT. This translates into CASRASQGPNQPQHF.